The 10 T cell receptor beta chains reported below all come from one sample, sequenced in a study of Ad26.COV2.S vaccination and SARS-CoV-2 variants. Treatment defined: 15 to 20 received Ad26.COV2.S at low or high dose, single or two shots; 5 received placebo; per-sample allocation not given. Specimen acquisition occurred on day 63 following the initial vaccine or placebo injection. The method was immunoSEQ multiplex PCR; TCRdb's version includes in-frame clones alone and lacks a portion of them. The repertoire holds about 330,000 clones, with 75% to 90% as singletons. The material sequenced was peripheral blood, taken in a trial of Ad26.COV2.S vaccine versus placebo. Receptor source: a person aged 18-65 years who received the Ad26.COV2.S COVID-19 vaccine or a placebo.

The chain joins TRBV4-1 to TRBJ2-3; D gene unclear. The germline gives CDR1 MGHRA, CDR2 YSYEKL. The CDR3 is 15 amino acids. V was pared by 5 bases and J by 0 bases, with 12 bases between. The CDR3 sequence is CASSNRALSTDTQYF. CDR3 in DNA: TGCGCCAGCAGCAACCGGGCCCTAAGCACAGATACGCAGTATTTT.

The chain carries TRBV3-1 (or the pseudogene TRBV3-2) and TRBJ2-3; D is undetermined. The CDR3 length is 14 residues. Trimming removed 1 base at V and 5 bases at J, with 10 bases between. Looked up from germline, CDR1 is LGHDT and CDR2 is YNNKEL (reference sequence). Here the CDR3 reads CASSQVPAIDTQYF. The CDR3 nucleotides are TGTGCCAGCAGCCAAGTTCCGGCTATAGATACGCAGTATTTT.

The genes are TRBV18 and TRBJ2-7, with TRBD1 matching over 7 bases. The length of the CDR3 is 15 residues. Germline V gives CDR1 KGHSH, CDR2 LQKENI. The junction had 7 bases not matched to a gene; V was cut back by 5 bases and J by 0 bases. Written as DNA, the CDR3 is TGTGCCAGCTCATCGACAGGGCCCCACTCCTACGAGCAGTACGTC. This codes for CASSSTGPHSYEQYV.

CDR3 loop: CASLGEGELFF. In nucleotides, the CDR3 is TGTGCCAGCTTAGGTGAAGGGGAGCTGTTTTTT. The J gene is TRBJ2-2, the V gene TRBV11-1; D remains ambiguous. V lost 8 bases, J lost 8 bases, and 9 bases lay in between. Germline V gene sequence: CDR1 SGHAT, CDR2 FQDESV (reference sequence). The CDR3 is 11 residues long.

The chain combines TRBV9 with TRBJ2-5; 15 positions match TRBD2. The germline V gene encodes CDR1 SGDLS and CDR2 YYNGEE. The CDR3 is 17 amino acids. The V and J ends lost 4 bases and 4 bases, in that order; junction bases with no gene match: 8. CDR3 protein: CASSSGLAGGAGETQYF. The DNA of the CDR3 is TGTGCCAGCAGCTCCGGACTAGCGGGGGGGGCTGGAGAGACCCAGTACTTC.

CDR3 in DNA: TGTGCCAGCAGACTAGGGAGGTTAGGGGATAATTCACCCCTCCACTTT. Translated: CASRLGRLGDNSPLHF. The chain has TRBV7-8 and TRBJ1-6; D may be TRBD1 (5 bases). The CDR3 has 16 amino acids. Trimming left V 6 bases short and J 5 bases short, with 17 bases between. Per the germline V gene, CDR1 is SGHVS and CDR2 is FQNEAQ.

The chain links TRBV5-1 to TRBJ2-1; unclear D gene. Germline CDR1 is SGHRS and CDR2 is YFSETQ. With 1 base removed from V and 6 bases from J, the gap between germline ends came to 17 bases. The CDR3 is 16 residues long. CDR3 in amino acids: CASSLKVGWSANEQFF. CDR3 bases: TGCGCCAGCAGCTTGAAGGTTGGGTGGAGCGCCAATGAGCAGTTCTTC. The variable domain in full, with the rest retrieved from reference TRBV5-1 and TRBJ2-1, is KAGVTQTPRYLIKTRGQQVTLSCSPISGHRSVSWYQQTPGQGLQFLFEYFSETQRNKGNFPGRFSGRQFSNSRSEMNVSTLELGDSALYLCASSLKVGWSANEQFFGPGTRLTVL.

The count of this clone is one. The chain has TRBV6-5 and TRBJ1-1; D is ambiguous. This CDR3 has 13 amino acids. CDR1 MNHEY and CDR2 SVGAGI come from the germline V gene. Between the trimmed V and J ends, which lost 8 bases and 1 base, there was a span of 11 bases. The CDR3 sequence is CASRGLQNTEAFF. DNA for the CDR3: TGTGCCAGCCGCGGACTCCAGAACACTGAAGCTTTCTTT.

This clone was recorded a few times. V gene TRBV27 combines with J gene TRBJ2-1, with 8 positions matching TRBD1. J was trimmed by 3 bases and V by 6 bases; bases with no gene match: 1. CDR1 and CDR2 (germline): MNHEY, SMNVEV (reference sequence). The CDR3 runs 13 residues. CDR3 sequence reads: CASRQGGYNEQFF. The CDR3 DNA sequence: TGTGCCAGCAGACAGGGGGGCTACAATGAGCAGTTCTTC.

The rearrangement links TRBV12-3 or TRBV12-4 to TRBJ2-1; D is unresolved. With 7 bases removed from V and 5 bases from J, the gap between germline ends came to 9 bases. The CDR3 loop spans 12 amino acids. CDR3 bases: TGTGCCAGCACCAAAGGGAACAATGAGCAGTTCTTC. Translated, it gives CASTKGNNEQFF.